A selection of T cell receptor beta chains follows, all from one sample in a study of response to subunit inactivated influenza vaccine. Using its own MiXCR run on the RT-PCR reads, TCRdb lists one record per CDR3 protein. The data contain 250,000 to 350,000 distinct CDR3 sequences, 20% to 25% of them singletons. The sample in question was PBMCs from blood, obtained approximately 20 months after vaccination. The receptor set was obtained from a man aged 45 to 70 who received an inactivated influenza vaccine. Both conserved end residues are part of each CDR3. The D gene is left open where the match is weak. Clone size is stated in some rows and not others, as once, few, many or a class when expanded.

d_call	clone_size	v_call	j_call	cdr3_nt	cdr3_aa
TRBD1	few	TRBV12-3/TRBV12-4	TRBJ1-6	TGTGCCAGCAGTCCGATGGACAGGGTCCACGGTTCACCCCTCCACTTT	CASSPMDRVHGSPLHF
-	-	TRBV6-1	TRBJ2-3	TGTGCCACCGCGCTCGACACTCCTAGCACAGATACGCAGTATTTT	CATALDTPSTDTQYF
TRBD1	-	TRBV4-1	TRBJ1-2	TGCGCCAGCAGCCAGGACAGGCGGGCAGGATATGGCTACACCTTC	CASSQDRRAGYGYTF
TRBD1	many	TRBV7-9	TRBJ1-2	TGTGCCAGCAGCTCGACAGGGTTCTATGGCTACACCTTC	CASSSTGFYGYTF
-	-	TRBV6-1	TRBJ1-1	TGTGCCAGCAGCAATCACATGAACACTGAAGCTTTCTTT	CASSNHMNTEAFF
-	few	TRBV12-3/TRBV12-4	TRBJ1-6	TGTGCCAGCAGTTTACCCAGTTCACCCCTCCACTTT	CASSLPSSPLHF
TRBD2	-	TRBV7-2	TRBJ2-4	TGTGCCAGCAGCTTCGGCGGGGGGATTTCCAAAAACATTCAGTACTTC	CASSFGGGISKNIQYF
-	-	TRBV7-8	TRBJ1-4	TGTGCCAGCAGCTTCTATCCGCAGCCTAATGAAAAACTGTTTTTT	CASSFYPQPNEKLFF
-	-	TRBV6-5	TRBJ2-1	TGTGCCAGCAGTTACGGCGGACCTGGGGATGAGCAGTTCTTC	CASSYGGPGDEQFF
TRBD1	-	TRBV4-3	TRBJ1-5	TGCGCCAGCAGCCAGGACCGTGACAGGGCCCGTCAGCCCCAGCATTTT	CASSQDRDRARQPQHF
TRBD1	-	TRBV12-3/TRBV12-4	TRBJ2-5	TGTGCCAGCAGTTTCTCCGGGACAGACTTAAAAGAGACCCAGTACTTC	CASSFSGTDLKETQYF
-	-	TRBV20-1	TRBJ2-3	TGCAGCGCACGCCAGATCACAGATACGCAGTATTTT	CSARQITDTQYF
-	-	TRBV24-1	TRBJ2-1	TGTGCCACCAGTGATGACCCCGGGACCAAGTACAATGAGCAGTTCTTC	CATSDDPGTKYNEQFF
TRBD1	-	TRBV10-1	TRBJ2-2	TGCGCCGCCTACCCGGGACAGGGGGACACCGGGGAGCTGTTTTTT	CAAYPGQGDTGELFF
-	-	TRBV20-1	TRBJ1-1	TGCAGTGCTAGAGTTCTACAGGGTATGAACACTGAAGCTTTCTTT	CSARVLQGMNTEAFF
TRBD1	few	TRBV5-1	TRBJ2-7	TGCGCCAGCAGCTTGGCCTGGACAGGGGTAACTTACGAGCAGTACTTC	CASSLAWTGVTYEQYF
-	few	TRBV2	TRBJ2-3	TGTGCCAGCCGACGAGGTGTACGTCTAGATACGCAGTATTTT	CASRRGVRLDTQYF
TRBD1	-	TRBV4-2	TRBJ2-7	TGTGCCAGCAGCCGTAAGGGACAGGGGACGGACGAGCAGTACTTC	CASSRKGQGTDEQYF
-	few	TRBV5-6	TRBJ1-5	TGTGCCAGCAGCTTGGGTTATACAGGGCCAGGCGGGGTGGGCCAGCATTTT	CASSLGYTGPGGVGQHF
-	-	TRBV3-1	TRBJ1-1	TGTGCCAGCAGCCAAGGTTATGGGGTAACTGAAGCTTTCTTT	CASSQGYGVTEAFF
-	-	TRBV14	TRBJ2-4	TGTGCCAGCAGCGCCATTGGCATGGACAAAAACATTCAGTACTTC	CASSAIGMDKNIQYF
-	-	TRBV27	TRBJ2-1	TGTGCCAGCAGTTTGTTTCCTTATCTAGCATCCTACAATGAGCAGTTCTTC	CASSLFPYLASYNEQFF
-	once	TRBV5-1	TRBJ1-1	TGCGCCAGCAGCTTTACTGGCAGTTTGAACACTGAAGCTTTCTTT	CASSFTGSLNTEAFF
-	-	TRBV5-6	TRBJ1-1	TGTGCCAGCAGCCTGCAGGTTGCGTACACTGAAGCTTTCTTT	CASSLQVAYTEAFF
-	-	TRBV18	TRBJ1-5	TGTGCCAGCTCACCACGGCAGGTTAGCAATCAGCCCCAGCATTTT	CASSPRQVSNQPQHF
-	-	TRBV7-9	TRBJ2-1	TGTGCCAGCAGCTTACACCGGGACAATGAGCAGTTCTTC	CASSLHRDNEQFF
-	-	TRBV20-1	TRBJ1-4	TGCAGTGCGTACAGTGGATTGCATGAAAAACTGTTTTTT	CSAYSGLHEKLFF
TRBD2	few	TRBV2	TRBJ2-7	TGTGCCAGCATCCCTTTGTGGGGTTTAGCGGGAGGATCCGAGCAGTACTTC	CASIPLWGLAGGSEQYF
-	-	TRBV4-2	TRBJ1-1	TGTGCCAGCAGCCAAACCGGGACAAGCTTGAACACTGAAGCTTTCTTT	CASSQTGTSLNTEAFF
TRBD2	-	TRBV20-1	TRBJ2-1	TGCAGTGCTTCCGGGACTAGCGGGCTCAATGAGCAGTTCTTC	CSASGTSGLNEQFF
-	few	TRBV12-3/TRBV12-4	TRBJ2-3	TGTGCCAGCAGTTTCGCGGGGCCTGGAGATACGCAGTATTTT	CASSFAGPGDTQYF
-	-	TRBV10-3	TRBJ2-1	TGTGCCATCAGTGATGAGGCGCGAAACAATGAGCAGTTCTTC	CAISDEARNNEQFF
-	few	TRBV12-3/TRBV12-4	TRBJ1-1	TGTGCCAGCAGGAGAGAGATGAACACTGAAGCTTTCTTT	CASRREMNTEAFF
-	-	TRBV4-2	TRBJ1-1	TGTGCCAGCAGCCAAGGGGGCCGACAGCAGAACACTGAAGCTTTCTTT	CASSQGGRQQNTEAFF
-	few	TRBV20-1	TRBJ2-2	TGCAGTGCTAGAGATCCCGGGACCGCTCGCACCGGGGAGCTGTTTTTT	CSARDPGTARTGELFF
-	few	TRBV1	TRBJ2-5	TGCACCAGCAGCCTAGGACTAGCGGGAGTGAGAGAGACCCAGTACTTC	CTSSLGLAGVRETQYF
TRBD1	few	TRBV28	TRBJ1-2	TGTGCCAGCAGTTTTTACGGACAGGGAGATGGCTACACCTTC	CASSFYGQGDGYTF
-	-	TRBV12-3/TRBV12-4	TRBJ2-7	TGTGCCAGCAGTTTAGACCCTAGCGAAACCTACGAGCAGTACTTC	CASSLDPSETYEQYF
TRBD2	-	TRBV5-6	TRBJ2-1	TGTGCCAGCAGCTACGGGGGGGCCTATGAGCAGTTCTTC	CASSYGGAYEQFF
-	-	TRBV28	TRBJ2-2	TGTGCCACCGCCCCCTCCAGGGGCGACACCGGGGAGCTGTTTTTT	CATAPSRGDTGELFF
-	few	TRBV12-3/TRBV12-4	TRBJ1-1	TGTGCCAGCAGCGAAAACGGGAGAAACACTGAAGCTTTCTTT	CASSENGRNTEAFF
TRBD1	many	TRBV6-2/TRBV6-3	TRBJ1-1	TGTGCCAGCAGTCGACGAGGGACAGGGGATGTCACTGAAGCTTTCTTT	CASSRRGTGDVTEAFF
-	-	TRBV7-9	TRBJ2-1	TGTGCCAGCAGCTTCCAGGAGACTAGTAGTGAGCAGTTCTTC	CASSFQETSSEQFF
-	-	TRBV7-8	TRBJ2-7	TGTGCCAGCAGCTTAGGGTCGACAGAGATCTACGAGCAGTACTTC	CASSLGSTEIYEQYF
-	few	TRBV28	TRBJ1-6	TGTGCCAGCAGTTCCTTAAACTCAAGGAATTCACCCCTCCACTTT	CASSSLNSRNSPLHF
TRBD2	few	TRBV12-3/TRBV12-4	TRBJ2-1	TGTGCCAGCAGTCCCGGGACTAGCGGGCGGGAGTTCTTC	CASSPGTSGREFF
-	-	TRBV10-3	TRBJ2-7	TGTGCCATCAGTGAACAGGTCAACTCCTACGAGCAGTACTTC	CAISEQVNSYEQYF
TRBD1	few	TRBV5-1	TRBJ2-2	TGCGCCAGCAGCGTTGACAGGGTCACCGGGGAGCTGTTTTTT	CASSVDRVTGELFF
-	-	TRBV4-3	TRBJ2-6	TGCGCCAGCAGCCAAGACTGGGGGTGGGGCTCTGGGGCCAACGTCCTGACTTTC	CASSQDWGWGSGANVLTF
-	few	TRBV6-2/TRBV6-3	TRBJ1-5	TGTGCCAGCAGTTACGTAGCAGGGGGCAATCAGCCCCAGCATTTT	CASSYVAGGNQPQHF
-	many	TRBV5-6	TRBJ1-4	TGTGCCAGCACCCGGACGTTCACGGGGATTAATGAAAAACTGTTTTTT	CASTRTFTGINEKLFF
-	few	TRBV11-2	TRBJ1-3	TGTGCCAGCAAAGACTTCTCCTCTGGAAACACCATATATTTT	CASKDFSSGNTIYF
-	few	TRBV2	TRBJ2-5	TGTGCCAGCACCCCTAGCGTCTGGTCGGAGACCCAGTACTTC	CASTPSVWSETQYF
-	-	TRBV12-3/TRBV12-4	TRBJ1-4	TGTGCCAGCAGTTTGAACCCGAGTGAAAAACTGTTTTTT	CASSLNPSEKLFF
TRBD2	-	TRBV12-3/TRBV12-4	TRBJ2-2	TGTGCCAGCAGCCCAAAAGGACTAGCGGGGGTCTCCGGGGAGCTGTTTTTT	CASSPKGLAGVSGELFF